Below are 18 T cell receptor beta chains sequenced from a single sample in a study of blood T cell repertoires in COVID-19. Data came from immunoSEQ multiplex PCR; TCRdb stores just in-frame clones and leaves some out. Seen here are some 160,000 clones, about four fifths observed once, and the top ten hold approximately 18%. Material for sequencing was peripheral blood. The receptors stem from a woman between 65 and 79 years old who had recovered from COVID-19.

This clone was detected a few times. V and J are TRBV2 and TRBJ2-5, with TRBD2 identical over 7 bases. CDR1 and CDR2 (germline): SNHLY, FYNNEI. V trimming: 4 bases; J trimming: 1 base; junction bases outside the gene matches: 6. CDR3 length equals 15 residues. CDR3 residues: CASSGSGAGQETQYF. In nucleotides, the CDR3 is TGTGCCAGCAGTGGAAGCGGGGCCGGCCAAGAGACCCAGTACTTC.

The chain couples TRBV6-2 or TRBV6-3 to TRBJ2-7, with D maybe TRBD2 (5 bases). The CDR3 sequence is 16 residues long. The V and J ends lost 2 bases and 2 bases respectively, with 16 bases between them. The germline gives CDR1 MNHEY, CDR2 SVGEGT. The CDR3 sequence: CASSYPRRTAAYEQYF. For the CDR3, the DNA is TGTGCCAGCAGTTACCCGCGGAGGACGGCCGCCTACGAGCAGTACTTC.

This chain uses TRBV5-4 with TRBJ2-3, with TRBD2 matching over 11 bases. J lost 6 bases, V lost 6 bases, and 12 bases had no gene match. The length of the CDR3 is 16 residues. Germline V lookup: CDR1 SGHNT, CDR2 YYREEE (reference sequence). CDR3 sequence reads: CASTLGIAGGPDTQYF. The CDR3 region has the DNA TGTGCCAGCACCTTAGGGATAGCGGGGGGGCCCGATACGCAGTATTTT.

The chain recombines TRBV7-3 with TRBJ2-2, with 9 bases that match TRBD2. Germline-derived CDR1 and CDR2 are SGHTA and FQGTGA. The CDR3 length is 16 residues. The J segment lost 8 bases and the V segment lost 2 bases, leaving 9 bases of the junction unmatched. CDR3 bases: TGTGCCAGCAGCTTACATGGCGGGAGGGCCGCGGGGGAGCTGTTTTTT. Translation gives CASSLHGGRAAGELFF.

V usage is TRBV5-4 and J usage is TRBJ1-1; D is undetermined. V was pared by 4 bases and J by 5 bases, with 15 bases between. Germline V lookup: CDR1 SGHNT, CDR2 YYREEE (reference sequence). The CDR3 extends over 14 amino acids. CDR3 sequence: CASSLNSGGTEAFF. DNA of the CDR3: TGTGCCAGCAGCCTCAACAGTGGAGGGACTGAAGCTTTCTTT.

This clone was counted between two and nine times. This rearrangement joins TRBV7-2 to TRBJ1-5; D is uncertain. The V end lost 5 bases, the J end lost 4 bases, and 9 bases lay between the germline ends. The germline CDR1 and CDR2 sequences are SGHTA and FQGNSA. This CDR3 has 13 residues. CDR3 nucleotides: TGTGCCAGCAGCACCACCAGAAATCAGCCCCAGCATTTT. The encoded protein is CASSTTRNQPQHF.

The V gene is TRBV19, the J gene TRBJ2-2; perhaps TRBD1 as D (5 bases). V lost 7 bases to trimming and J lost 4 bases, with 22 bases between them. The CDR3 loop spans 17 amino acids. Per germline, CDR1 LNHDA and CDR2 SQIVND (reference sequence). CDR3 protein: CASTMTVTSYSTGELFF. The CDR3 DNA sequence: TGTGCCAGTACCATGACAGTTACCTCGTATAGCACCGGGGAGCTGTTTTTT.

The CDR3 coding sequence is TGTGCCAGCAGTTGGCAGGGTCAAGAGACCCAGTACTTC. It is translated as CASSWQGQETQYF. V usage is TRBV7-9 and J usage is TRBJ2-5, with a weak D call TRBD1 (5 bases). CDR1 and CDR2 from the germline V gene are SEHNR and FQNEAQ (reference sequence). V lost 6 bases to trimming and J lost 2 bases, with 10 bases between them. The CDR3 consists of 13 residues. Drawing the rest from reference TRBV7-9 and TRBJ2-5, the complete variable domain is DTGVSQNPRHKITKRGQNVTFRCDPISEHNRLYWYRQTLGQGPEFLTYFQNEAQLEKSRLLSDRFSAERPKGSFSTLEIQRTEQGDSAMYLCASSWQGQETQYFGPGTRLLVL.

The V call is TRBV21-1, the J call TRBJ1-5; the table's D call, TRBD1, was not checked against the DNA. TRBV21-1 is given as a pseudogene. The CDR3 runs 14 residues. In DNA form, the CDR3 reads TGTGCCAGCGGAAAAAGGGACAGTAATCAGCCCCAGCATTTT. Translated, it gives CASGKRDSNQPQHF.

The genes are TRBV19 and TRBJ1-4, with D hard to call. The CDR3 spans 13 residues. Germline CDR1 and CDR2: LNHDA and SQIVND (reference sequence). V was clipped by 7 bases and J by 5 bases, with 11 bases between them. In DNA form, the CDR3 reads TGTGCCAGTAAGAGGCGGGCCAATGAAAAACTGTTTTTT. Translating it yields CASKRRANEKLFF.

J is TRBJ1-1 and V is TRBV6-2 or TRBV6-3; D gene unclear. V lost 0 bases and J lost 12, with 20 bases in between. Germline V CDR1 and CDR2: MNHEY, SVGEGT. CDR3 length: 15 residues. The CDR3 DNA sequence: TGTGCCAGCAGTTACTCGATAGGTCTGGCCCCAGGCCCTTTCTTT. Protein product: CASSYSIGLAPGPFF.

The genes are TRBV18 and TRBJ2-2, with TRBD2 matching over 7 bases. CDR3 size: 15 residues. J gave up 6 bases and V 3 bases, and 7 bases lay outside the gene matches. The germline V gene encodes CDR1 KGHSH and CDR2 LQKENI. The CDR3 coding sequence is TGTGCCAGCTCACCCTGGGAGGGCGGCGCCGGGGAGCTGTTTTTT. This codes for CASSPWEGGAGELFF.

CDR3 in amino acids: CSASNGDSNQPQHF. The CDR3 DNA is TGCAGTGCTAGTAACGGAGATAGCAATCAGCCCCAGCATTTT. The rearrangement uses TRBV20-1 and TRBJ1-5; D gene unclear. Trimming stripped 3 bases from V and 0 bases from J, with 9 bases between. Germline V gives CDR1 DFQATT, CDR2 SNEGSKA (reference sequence). CDR3 size: 14 residues.

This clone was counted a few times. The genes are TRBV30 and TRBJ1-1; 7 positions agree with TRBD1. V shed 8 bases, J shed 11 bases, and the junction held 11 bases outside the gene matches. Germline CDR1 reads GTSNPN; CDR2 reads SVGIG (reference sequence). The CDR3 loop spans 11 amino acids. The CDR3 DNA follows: TGTGCCCAAAACAGGGGCTGGAGGGCTTTCTTT. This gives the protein CAQNRGWRAFF. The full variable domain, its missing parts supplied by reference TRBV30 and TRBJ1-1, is SQTIHQWPATLVQPVGSPLSLECTVEGTSNPNLYWYRQAAGRGLQLLFYSVGIGQISSEVPQNLSASRPQDRQFILSSKKLLLSDSGFYLCAQNRGWRAFFGQGTRLTVV.

The CDR3 here is CASSIKADRVNTEAFF. CDR3 coding DNA: TGTGCCAGTAGTATTAAGGCCGACCGGGTGAACACTGAAGCTTTCTTT. V usage is TRBV19 and J usage is TRBJ1-1; D not certain. The V and J ends lost 3 bases and 0 bases respectively, with 14 bases between them. Germline lookup yields CDR1 LNHDA and CDR2 SQIVND (reference sequence). The CDR3 extends over 16 amino acids.

CDR3: CASSLRGTGWGNEKLFF. The CDR3 bases are TGTGCCAGCAGCCTACGGGGGACAGGGTGGGGAAATGAAAAACTGTTTTTT. J is TRBJ1-4 and V is TRBV28; TRBD1 matches 9 bases. V dropped 6 bases and J dropped 5; count of bases not matched to a gene: 13. Per germline, CDR1 MDHEN and CDR2 SYDVKM. There are 17 residues in the CDR3.

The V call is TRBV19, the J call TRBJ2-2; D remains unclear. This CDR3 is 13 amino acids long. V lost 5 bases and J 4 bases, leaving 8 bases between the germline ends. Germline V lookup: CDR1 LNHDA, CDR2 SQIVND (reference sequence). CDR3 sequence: CASSGQTTGELFF. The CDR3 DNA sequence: TGTGCCAGTAGTGGGCAGACCACCGGGGAGCTGTTTTTT. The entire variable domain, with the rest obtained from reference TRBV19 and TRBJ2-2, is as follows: DGGITQSPKYLFRKEGQNVTLSCEQNLNHDAMYWYRQDPGQGLRLIYYSQIVNDFQKGDIAEGYSVSREKKESFPLTVTSAQKNPTAFYLCASSGQTTGELFFGEGSRLTVL.

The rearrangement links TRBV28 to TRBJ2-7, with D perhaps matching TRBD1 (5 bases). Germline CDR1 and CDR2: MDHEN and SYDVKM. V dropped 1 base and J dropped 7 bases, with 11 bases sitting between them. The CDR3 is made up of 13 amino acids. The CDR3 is CASSLLGPGEQYF. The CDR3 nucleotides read TGTGCCAGCAGTTTATTGGGGCCAGGGGAGCAGTACTTC. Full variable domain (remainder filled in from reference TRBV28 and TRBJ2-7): DVKVTQSSRYLVKRTGEKVFLECVQDMDHENMFWYRQDPGLGLRLIYFSYDVKMKEKGDIPEGYSVSREKKERFSLILESASTNQTSMYLCASSLLGPGEQYFGPGTRLTVT.